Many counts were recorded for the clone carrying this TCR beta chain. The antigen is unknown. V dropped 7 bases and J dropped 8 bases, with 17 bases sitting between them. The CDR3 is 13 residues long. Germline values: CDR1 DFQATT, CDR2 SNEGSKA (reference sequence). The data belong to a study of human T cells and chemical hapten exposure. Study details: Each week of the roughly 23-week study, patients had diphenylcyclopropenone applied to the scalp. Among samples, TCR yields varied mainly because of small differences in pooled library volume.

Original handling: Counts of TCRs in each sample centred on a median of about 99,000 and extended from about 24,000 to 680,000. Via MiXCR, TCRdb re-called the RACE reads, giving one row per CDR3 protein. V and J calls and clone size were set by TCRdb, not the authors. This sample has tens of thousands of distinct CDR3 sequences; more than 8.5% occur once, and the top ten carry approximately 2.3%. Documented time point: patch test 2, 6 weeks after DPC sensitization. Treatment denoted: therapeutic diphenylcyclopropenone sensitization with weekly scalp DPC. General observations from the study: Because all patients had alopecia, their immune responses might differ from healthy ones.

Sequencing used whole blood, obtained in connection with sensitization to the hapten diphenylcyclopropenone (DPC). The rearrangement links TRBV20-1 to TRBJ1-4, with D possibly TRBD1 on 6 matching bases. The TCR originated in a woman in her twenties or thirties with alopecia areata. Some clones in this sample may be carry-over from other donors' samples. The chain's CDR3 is CSGTAIPSEKLFF. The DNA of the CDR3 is TGCAGTGGGACAGCGATACCATCAGAAAAACTGTTTTTT.